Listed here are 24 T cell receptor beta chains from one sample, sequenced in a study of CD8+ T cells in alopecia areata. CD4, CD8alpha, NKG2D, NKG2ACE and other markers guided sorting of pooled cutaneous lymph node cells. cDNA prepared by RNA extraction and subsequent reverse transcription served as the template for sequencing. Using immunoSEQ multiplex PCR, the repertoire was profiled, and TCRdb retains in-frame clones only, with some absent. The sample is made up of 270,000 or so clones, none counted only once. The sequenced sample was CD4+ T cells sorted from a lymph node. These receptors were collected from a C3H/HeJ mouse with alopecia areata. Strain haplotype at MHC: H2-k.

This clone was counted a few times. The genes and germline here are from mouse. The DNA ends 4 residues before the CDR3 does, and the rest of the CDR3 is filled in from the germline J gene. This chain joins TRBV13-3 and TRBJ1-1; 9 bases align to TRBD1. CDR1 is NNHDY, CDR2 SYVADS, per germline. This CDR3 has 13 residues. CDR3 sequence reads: CASSRDRETEVFF. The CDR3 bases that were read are TGTGCCAGCAGTCGGGACAGGGAGACA.

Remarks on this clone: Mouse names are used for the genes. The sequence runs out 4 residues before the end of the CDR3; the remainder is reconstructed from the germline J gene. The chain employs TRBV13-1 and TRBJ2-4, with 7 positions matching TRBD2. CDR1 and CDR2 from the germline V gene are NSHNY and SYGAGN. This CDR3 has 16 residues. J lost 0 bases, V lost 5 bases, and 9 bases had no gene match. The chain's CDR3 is CASSLGDWASQNTLYF. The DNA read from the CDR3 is TGTGCCAGCAGCCTGGGGGATTGGGCTAGTCAAAAC.

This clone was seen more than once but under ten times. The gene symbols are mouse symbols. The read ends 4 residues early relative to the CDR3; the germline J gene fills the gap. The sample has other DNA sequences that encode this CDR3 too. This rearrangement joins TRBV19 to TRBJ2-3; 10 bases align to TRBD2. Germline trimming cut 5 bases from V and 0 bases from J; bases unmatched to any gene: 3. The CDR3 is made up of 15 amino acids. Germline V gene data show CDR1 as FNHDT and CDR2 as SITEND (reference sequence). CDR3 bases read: TGTGCCAGCAGACTGGGGGGGACTAGTGCAGAA. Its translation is CASRLGGTSAE. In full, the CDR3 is CASRLGGTSAETLYF.

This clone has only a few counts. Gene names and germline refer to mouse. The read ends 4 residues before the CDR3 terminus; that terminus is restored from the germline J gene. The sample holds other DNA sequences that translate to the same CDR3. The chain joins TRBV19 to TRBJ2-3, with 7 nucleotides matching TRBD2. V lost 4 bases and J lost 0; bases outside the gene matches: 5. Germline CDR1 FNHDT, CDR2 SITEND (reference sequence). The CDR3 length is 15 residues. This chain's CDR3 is CASSPRLGSAETLYF. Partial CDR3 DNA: TGTGCCAGCAGTCCTAGACTGGGTAGTGCAGAA.

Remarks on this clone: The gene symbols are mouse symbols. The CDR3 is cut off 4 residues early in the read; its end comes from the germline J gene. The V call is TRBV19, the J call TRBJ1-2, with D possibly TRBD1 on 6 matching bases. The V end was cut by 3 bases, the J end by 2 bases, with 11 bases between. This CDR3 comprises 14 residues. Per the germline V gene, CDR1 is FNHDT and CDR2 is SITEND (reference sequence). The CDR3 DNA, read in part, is TGTGCCAGCAGTAAAAGACAGGTTAACTCC. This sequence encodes CASSKRQVNS. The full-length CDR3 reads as CASSKRQVNSDYTF.

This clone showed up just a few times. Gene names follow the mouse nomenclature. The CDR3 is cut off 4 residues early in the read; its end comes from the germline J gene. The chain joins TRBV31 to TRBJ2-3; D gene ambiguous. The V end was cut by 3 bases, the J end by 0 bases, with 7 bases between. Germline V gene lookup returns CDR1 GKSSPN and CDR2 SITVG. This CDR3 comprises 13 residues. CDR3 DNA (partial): TGTGCCTGGAGACTGAGTAGTGCAGAA. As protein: CAWRLSSAE. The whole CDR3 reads CAWRLSSAETLYF.

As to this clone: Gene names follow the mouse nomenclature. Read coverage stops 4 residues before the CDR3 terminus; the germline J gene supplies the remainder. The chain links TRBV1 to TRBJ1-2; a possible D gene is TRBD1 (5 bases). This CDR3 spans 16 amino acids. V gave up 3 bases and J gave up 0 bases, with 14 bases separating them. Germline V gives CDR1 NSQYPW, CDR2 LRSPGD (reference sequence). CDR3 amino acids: CTCSATPTAANSDYTF. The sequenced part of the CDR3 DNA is TGCACCTGCAGTGCCACTCCGACAGCTGCAAACTCC.

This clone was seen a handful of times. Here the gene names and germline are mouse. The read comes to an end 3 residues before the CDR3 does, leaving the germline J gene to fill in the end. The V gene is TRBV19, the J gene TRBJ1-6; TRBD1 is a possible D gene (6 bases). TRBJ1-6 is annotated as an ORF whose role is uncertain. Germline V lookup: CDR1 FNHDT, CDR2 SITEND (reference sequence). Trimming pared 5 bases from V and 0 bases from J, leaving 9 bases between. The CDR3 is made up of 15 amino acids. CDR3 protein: CASRRGNSYNSPLYF. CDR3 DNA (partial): TGTGCCAGCAGAAGGGGGAATTCCTATAATTCGCCC.

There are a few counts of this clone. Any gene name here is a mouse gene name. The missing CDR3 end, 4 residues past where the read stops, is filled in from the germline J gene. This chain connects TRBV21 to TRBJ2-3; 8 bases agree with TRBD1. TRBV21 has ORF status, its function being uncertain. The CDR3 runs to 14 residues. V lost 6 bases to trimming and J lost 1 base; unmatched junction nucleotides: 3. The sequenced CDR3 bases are TGTGCTAGCAGAGGACAGGGTGGTGCAGAA. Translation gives CASRGQGGAE. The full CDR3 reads CASRGQGGAETLYF.

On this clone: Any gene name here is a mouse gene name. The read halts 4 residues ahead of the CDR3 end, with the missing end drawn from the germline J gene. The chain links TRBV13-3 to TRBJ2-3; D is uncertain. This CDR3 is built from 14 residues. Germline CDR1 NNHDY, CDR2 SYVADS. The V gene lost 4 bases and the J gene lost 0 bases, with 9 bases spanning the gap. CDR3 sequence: CASSKPASAETLYF. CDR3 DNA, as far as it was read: TGTGCCAGCAGTAAACCAGCTAGTGCAGAA.

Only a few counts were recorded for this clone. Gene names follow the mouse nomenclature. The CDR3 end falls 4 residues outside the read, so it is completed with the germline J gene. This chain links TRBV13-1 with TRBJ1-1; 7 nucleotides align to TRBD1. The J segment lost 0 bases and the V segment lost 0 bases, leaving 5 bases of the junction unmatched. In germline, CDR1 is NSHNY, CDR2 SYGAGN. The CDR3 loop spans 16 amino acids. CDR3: CASSDGLGTANTEVFF. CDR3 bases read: TGTGCCAGCAGTGATGGCCTCGGGACAGCAAACACA.

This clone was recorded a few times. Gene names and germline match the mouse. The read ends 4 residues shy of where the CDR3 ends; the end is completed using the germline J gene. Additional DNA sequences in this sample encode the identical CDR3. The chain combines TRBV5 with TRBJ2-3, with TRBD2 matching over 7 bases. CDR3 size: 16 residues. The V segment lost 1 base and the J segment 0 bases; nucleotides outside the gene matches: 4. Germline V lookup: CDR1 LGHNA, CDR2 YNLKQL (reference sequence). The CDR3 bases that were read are TGTGCCAGCAGCCAAGGGGGGGGAACTAGTGCAGAA. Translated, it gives CASSQGGGTSAE. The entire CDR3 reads CASSQGGGTSAETLYF.

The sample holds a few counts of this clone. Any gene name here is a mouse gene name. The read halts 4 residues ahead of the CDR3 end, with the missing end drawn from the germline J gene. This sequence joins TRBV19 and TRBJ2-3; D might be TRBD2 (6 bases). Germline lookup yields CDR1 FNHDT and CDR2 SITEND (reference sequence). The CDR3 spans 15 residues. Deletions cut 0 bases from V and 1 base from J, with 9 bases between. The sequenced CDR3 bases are TGTGCCAGCAGTATAGGGGGGGTTGGTGCAGAA. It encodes CASSIGGVGAE. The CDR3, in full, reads CASSIGGVGAETLYF.

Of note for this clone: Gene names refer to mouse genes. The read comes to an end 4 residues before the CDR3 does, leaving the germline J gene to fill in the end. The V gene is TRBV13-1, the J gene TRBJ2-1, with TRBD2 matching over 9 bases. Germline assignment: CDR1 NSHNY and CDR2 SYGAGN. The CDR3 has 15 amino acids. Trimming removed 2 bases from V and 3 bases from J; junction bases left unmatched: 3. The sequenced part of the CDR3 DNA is TGTGCCAGCAGTGAGCCGGGACTGGGCTATGCT. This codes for CASSEPGLGYA. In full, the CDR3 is CASSEPGLGYAEQFF.

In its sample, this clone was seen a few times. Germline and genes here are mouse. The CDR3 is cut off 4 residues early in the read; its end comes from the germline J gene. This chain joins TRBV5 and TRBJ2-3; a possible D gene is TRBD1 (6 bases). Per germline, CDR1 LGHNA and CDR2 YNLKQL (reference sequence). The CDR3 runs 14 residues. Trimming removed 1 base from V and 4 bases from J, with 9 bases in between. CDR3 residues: CASSQVQGPETLYF. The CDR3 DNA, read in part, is TGTGCCAGCAGCCAAGTCCAGGGGCCAGAA.

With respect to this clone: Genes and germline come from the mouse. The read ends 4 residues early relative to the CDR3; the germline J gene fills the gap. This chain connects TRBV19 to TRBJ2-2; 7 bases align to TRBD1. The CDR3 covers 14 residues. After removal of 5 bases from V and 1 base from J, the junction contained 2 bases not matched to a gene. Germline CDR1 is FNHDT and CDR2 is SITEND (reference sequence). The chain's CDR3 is CASRPGGNTGQLYF. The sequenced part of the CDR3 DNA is TGTGCCAGCAGACCAGGGGGAAACACCGGG.

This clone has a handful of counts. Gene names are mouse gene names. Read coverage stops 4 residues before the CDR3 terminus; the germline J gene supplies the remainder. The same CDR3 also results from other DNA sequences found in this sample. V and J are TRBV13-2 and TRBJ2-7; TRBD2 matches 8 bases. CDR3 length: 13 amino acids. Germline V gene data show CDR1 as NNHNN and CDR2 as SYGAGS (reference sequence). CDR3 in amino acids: CASGDLGGDEQYF. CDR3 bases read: TGTGCCAGCGGTGATTTGGGGGGGGAT.

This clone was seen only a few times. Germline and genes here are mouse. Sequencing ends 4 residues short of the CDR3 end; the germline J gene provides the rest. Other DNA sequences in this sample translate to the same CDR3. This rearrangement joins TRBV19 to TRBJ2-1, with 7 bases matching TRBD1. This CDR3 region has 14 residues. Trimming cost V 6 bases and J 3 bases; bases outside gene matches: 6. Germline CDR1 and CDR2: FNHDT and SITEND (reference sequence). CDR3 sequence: CASTNRDSYAEQFF. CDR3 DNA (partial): TGTGCCAGCACTAACCGGGACAGCTATGCT.

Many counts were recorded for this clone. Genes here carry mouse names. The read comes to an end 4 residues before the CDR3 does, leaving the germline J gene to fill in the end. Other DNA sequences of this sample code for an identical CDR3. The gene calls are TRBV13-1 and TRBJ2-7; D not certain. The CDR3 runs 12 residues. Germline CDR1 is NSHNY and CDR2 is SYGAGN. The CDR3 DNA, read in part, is TGTGCCAGCAGTGATGCCAGATAT. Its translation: CASSDARY. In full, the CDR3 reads CASSDARYEQYF.

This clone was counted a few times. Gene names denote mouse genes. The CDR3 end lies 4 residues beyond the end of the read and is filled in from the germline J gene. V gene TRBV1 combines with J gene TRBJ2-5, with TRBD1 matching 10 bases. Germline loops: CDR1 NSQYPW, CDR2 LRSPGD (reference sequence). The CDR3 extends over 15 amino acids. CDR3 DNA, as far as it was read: TGCACCTGCAGTGCAGTGGGACAGGGGCCAGAC. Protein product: CTCSAVGQGPD. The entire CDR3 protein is CTCSAVGQGPDTQYF.

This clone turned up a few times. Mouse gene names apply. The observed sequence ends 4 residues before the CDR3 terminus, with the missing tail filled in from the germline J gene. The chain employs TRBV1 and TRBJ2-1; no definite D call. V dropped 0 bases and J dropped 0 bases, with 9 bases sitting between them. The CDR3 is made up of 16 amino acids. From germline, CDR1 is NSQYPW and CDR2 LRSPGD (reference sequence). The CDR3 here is CTCSADRNYNYAEQFF. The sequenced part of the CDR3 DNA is TGCACCTGCAGTGCAGACAGGAATTATAACTATGCT. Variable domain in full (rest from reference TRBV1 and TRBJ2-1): VTLLEQNPRWRLVPRGQAVNLRCILKNSQYPWMSWYQQDLQKQLQWLFTLRSPGDKEVKSLPGADYLATRVTDTELRLQVANMSQGRTLYCTCSADRNYNYAEQFFGPGTRLTVL.

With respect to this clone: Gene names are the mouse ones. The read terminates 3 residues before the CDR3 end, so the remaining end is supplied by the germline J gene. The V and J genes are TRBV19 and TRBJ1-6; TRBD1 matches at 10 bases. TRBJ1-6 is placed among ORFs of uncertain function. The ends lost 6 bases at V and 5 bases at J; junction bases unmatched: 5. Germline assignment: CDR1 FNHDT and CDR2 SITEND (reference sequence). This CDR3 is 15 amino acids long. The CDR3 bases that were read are TGTGCCAGCACCAGGGACAGGGGCAATAATTCGCCC. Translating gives CASTRDRGNNSP. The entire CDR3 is CASTRDRGNNSPLYF.

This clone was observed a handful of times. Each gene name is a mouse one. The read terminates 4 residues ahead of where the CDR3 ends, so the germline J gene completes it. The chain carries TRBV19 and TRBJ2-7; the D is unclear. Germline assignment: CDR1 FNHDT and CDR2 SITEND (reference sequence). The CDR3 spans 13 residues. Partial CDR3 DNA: TGTGCCAGCAGTATGAAGTGGGTTTAT. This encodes CASSMKWVY. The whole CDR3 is CASSMKWVYEQYF.

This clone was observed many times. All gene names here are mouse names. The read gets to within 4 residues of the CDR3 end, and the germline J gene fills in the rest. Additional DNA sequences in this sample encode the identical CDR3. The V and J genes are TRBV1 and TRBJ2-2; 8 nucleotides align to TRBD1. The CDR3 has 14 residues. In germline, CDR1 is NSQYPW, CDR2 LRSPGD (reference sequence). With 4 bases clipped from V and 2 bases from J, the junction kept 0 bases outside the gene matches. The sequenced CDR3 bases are TGCACCTGCAGTGGGACAGGGAACACCGGG. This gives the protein CTCSGTGNTG. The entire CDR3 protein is CTCSGTGNTGQLYF.